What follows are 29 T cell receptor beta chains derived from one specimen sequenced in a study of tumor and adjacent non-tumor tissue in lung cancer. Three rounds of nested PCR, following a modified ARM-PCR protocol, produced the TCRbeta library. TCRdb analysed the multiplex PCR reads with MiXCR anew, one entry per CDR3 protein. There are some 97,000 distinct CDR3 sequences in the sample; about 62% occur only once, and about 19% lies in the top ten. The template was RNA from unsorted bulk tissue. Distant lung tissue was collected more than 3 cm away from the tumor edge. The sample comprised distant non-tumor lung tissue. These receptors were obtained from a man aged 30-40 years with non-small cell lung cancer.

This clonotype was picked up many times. In DNA form, the CDR3 reads TGTGCCAGCAGTTTAGAGACTTTTAGCACAGATACGCAGTATTTT. Translated: CASSLETFSTDTQYF. This chain links TRBV12-3 or TRBV12-4 with TRBJ2-3; no firm D call. The germline V and J ends were trimmed by 1 base and 0 bases, with 8 bases remaining between them. The CDR3 has 15 residues.

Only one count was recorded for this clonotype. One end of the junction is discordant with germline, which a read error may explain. The CDR3 loop reads CSARDEKRGNTGEPFF. CDR3 nucleotide sequence: TGCAGTGCTAGAGATGAAAAGCGGGGTAACACCGGGGAGCCGTTCTTT. The chain has TRBV20-1 and TRBJ2-2, with 7 positions matching TRBD2. Looked up from germline, CDR1 is DFQATT and CDR2 is SNEGSKA (reference sequence). The CDR3 is made up of 16 amino acids.

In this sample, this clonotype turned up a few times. CDR3 coding DNA: TGTGCCAGCAGCTTGGGGCACACAGATACGCAGTATTTT. Translation gives CASSLGHTDTQYF. The chain recombines TRBV11-2 with TRBJ2-3; a weak D match, TRBD1 (5 bases). The germline CDR1 and CDR2 sequences are SGHAT and FQNNGV. The germline V and J ends were trimmed by 3 bases and 2 bases, with 6 bases remaining between them. The CDR3 is made up of 13 amino acids.

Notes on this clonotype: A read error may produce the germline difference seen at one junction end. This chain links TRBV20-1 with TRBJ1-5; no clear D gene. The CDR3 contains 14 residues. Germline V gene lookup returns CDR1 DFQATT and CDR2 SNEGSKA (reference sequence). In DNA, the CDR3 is TGTAGTGTTAGAGTGTCTGGGCGTAATCAGCCCCAGCATTTT. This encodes CSVRVSGRNQPQHF.

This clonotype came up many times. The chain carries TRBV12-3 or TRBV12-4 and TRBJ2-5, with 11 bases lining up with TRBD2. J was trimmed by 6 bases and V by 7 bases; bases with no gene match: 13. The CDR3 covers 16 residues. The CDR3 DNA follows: TGTGCCAGCACCCCTTTCGGGACTAGCGGTGAACAGACCCAGTACTTC. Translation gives CASTPFGTSGEQTQYF.

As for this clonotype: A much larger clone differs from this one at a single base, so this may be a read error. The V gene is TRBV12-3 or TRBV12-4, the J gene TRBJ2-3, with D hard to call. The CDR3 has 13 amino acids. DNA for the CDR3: TGTGCCAGCAGATTAAGCTGGGCAGATACGCGGTATTTT. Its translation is CASRLSWADTRYF.

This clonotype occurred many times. CDR3 protein: CASSLGTGTETQYF. The CDR3 bases are TGTGCCAGCAGCTTAGGAACGGGTACGGAGACCCAGTACTTC. The rearrangement uses TRBV7-9 and TRBJ2-5; D is uncertain. Deletions cut 1 base from V and 5 bases from J, with 11 bases between. The CDR3 is made up of 14 amino acids. CDR1 and CDR2 from the germline V gene are SEHNR and FQNEAQ (reference sequence).

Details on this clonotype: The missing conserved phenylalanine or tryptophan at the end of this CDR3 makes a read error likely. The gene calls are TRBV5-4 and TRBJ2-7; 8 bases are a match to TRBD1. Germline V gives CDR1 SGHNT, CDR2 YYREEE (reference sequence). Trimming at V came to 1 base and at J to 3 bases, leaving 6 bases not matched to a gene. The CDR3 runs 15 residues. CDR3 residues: CASSLYRGIFYEQYL. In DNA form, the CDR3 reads TGTGCCAGCAGCTTGTACAGGGGGATATTCTACGAGCAGTACTTA.

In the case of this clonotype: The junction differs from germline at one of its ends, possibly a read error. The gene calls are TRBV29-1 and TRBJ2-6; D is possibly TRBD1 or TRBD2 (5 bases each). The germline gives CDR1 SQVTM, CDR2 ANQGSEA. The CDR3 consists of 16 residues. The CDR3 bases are TGTAGCGCCGGGGATAGTGGGACCTCTGGGGCCAACGTCTTGACTTTT. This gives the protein CSAGDSGTSGANVLTF.

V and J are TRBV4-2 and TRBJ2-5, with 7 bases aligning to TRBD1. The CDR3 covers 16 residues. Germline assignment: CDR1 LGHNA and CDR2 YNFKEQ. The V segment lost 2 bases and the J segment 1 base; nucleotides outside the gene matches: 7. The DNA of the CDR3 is TGTGCCAGCAGCCAAAGGATTGGGACAGCCCAAGAGACCCAGTACTTC. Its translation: CASSQRIGTAQETQYF.

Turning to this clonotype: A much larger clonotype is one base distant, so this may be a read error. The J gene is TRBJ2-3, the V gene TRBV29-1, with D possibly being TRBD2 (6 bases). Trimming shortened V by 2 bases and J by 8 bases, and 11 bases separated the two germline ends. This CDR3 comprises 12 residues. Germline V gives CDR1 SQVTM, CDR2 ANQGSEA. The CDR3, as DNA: TGCAGCGTTGAATGGAGGGTCGGTACGCAGTATTTT. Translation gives CSVEWRVGTQYF.

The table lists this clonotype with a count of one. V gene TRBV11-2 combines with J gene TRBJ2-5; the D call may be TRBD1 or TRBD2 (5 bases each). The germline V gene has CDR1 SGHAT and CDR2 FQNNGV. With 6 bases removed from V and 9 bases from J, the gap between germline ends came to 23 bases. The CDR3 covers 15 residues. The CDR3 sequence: CASRLNPSRDEAQYF. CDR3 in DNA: TGTGCCAGCAGATTAAACCCCTCCAGGGACGAGGCCCAGTACTTC.

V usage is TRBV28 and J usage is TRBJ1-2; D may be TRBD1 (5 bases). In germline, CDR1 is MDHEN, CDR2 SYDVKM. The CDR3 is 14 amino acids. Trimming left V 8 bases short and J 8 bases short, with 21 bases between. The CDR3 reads CASLEYSMGRGYTF. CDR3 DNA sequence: TGTGCCAGCCTCGAATATTCGATGGGGCGCGGCTACACCTTC.

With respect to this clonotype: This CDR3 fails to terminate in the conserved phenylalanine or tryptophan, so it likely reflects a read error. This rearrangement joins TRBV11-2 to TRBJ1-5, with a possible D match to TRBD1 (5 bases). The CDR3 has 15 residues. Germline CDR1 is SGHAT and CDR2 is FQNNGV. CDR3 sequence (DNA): TGTGCCAGCGGCTTAGGGACGGCGGCTAGTCGGCCCCAGCATCTT. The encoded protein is CASGLGTAASRPQHL.

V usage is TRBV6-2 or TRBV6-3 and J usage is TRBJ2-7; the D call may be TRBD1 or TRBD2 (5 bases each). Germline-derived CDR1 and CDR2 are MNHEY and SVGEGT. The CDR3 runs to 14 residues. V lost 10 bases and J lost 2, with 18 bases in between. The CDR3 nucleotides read TGTGCCAACAGCTGGGACGTAGGAACCTACGAGCAGTACTTC. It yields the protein CANSWDVGTYEQYF.

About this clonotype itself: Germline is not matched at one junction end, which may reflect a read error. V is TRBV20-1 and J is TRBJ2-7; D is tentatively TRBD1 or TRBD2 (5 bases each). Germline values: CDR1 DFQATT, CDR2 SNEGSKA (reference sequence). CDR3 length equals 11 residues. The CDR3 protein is CSARDEWDEHF. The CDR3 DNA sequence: TGCAGCGCTAGAGATGAGTGGGACGAACACTTC.

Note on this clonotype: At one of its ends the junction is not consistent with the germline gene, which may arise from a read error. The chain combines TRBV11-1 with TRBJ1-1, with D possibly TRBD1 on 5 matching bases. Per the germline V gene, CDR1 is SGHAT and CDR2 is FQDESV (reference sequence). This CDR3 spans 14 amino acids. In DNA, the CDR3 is TGTGCCAGTAGCTGGACAACTGTGAACGCTGAAGCTTTCTTT. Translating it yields CASSWTTVNAEAFF.

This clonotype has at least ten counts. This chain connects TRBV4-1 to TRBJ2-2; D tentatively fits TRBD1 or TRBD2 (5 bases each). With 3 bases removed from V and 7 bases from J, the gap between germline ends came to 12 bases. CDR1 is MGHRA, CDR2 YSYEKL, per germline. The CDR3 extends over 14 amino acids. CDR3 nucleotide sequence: TGCGCCAGCAGCCAGGGACCCCATGGCGGGGAGCTGTTTTTT. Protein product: CASSQGPHGGELFF.

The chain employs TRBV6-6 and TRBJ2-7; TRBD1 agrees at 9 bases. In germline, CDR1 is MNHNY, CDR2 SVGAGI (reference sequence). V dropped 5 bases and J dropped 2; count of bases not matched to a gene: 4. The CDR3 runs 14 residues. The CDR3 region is CASSVRDRAYEQYF. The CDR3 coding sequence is TGTGCCAGCAGTGTCCGGGACAGGGCCTACGAGCAGTACTTC.

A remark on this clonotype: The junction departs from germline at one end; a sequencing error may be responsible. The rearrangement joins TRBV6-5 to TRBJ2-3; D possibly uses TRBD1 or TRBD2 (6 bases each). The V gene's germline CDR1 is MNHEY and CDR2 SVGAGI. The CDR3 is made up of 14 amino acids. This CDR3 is CVSSLGGGRDTQYF. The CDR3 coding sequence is TGTGTCAGCAGCCTCGGAGGGGGAAGGGATACGCAGTATTTT.

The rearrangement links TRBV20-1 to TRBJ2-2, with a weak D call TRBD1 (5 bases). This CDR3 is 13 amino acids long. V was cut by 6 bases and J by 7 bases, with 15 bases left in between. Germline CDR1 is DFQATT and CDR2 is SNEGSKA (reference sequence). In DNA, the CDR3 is TGCAGTGCCCTGAGAGTGGACATCGGGGAGCTGTTTTTT. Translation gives CSALRVDIGELFF.

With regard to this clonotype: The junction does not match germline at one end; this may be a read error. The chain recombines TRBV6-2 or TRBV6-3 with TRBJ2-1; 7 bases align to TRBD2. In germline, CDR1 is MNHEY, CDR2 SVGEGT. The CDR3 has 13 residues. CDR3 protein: CASTYRDYNGQFF. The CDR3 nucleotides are TGTGCCAGCACTTACCGGGACTACAATGGGCAGTTCTTC.

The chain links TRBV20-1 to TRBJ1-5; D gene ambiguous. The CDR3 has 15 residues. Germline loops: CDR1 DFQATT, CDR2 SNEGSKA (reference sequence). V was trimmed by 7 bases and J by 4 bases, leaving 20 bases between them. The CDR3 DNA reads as TGCAGTGATAAAGACCCTGTGGGATTTAATCAGCCCCAGCATTTT. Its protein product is CSDKDPVGFNQPQHF.

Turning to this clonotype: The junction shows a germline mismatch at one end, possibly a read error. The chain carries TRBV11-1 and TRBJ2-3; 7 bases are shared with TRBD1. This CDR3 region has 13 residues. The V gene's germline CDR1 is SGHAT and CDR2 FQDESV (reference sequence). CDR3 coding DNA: TGTGCCAGCAGCTTAGACGGGACAGATATGCAGTATTTT. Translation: CASSLDGTDMQYF.

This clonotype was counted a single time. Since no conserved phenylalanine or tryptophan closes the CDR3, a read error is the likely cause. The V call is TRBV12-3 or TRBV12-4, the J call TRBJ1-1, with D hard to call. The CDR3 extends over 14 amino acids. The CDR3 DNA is TGTGCCAACAGTTTAGGTCCCGCGGACACTGAAGCTTTCCTT. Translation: CANSLGPADTEAFL.

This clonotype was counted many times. The CDR3 region has the DNA TGTGCCAGCAGCCAAGAGGCGGGGGGGCGAGAGACCCAGTACTTC. This gives the protein CASSQEAGGRETQYF. The V gene is TRBV4-2, the J gene TRBJ2-5, with 9 bases that match TRBD2. J gave up 4 bases and V 0 bases, and 3 bases lay outside the gene matches. The CDR3 extends over 15 amino acids. The germline gives CDR1 LGHNA, CDR2 YNFKEQ.

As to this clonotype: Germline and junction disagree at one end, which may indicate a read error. CDR3 protein: CASSELKWGQGGTDTQYF. The CDR3, as DNA: TGTGCCAGCAGTGAATTGAAGTGGGGGCAGGGTGGGACAGATACTCAGTATTTT. The genes are TRBV6-1 and TRBJ2-3; 7 bases align to TRBD1. The V gene's germline CDR1 is MNHNS and CDR2 SASEGT. The CDR3 runs 18 residues.

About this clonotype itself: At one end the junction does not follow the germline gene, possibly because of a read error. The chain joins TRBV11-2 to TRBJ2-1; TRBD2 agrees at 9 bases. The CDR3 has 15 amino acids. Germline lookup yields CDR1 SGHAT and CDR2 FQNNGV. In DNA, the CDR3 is TGTGCCAGCGGCTTAATCCTAGCGGGGATTAATGAGCAGTTCTTT. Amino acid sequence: CASGLILAGINEQFF.

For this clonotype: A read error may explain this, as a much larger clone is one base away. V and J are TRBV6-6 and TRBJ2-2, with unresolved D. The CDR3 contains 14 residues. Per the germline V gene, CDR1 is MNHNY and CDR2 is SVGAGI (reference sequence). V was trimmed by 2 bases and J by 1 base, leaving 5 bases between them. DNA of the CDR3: TGTGCCAGCAGTTACGGGATGAACACCGGGGAGCTGTTTTTT. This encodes CASSYGMNTGELFF.